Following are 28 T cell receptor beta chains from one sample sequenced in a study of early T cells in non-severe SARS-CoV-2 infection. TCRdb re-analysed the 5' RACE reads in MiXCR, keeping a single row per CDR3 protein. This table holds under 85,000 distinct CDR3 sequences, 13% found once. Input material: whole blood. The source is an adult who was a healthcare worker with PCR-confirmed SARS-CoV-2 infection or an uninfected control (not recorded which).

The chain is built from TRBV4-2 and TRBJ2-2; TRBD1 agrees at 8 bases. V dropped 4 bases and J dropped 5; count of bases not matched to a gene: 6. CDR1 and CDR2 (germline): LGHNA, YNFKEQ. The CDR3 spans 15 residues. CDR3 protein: CASSPGQGMTGELFF. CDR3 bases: TGTGCCAGCAGCCCAGGACAGGGAATGACCGGGGAGCTGTTTTTT.

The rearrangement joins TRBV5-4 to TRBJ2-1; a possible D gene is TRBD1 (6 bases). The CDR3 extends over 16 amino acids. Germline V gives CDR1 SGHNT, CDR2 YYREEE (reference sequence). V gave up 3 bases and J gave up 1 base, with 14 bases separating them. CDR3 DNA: TGTGCCAGCAGCTCCTTAGACAGGAGATCCTACAATGAGCAGTTCTTC. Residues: CASSSLDRRSYNEQFF.

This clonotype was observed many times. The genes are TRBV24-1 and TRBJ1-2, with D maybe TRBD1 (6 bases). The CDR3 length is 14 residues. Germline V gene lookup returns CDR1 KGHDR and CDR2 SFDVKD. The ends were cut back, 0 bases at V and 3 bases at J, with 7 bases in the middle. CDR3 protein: CATSDLGGDYGYTF. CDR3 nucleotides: TGTGCCACCAGTGATTTGGGGGGCGACTATGGCTACACCTTC.

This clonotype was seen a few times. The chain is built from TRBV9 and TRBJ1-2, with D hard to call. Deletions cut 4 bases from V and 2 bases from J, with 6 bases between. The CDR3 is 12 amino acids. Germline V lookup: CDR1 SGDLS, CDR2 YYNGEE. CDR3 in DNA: TGTGCCAGCAGCTACAAAAACTATGGCTACACCTTC. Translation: CASSYKNYGYTF.

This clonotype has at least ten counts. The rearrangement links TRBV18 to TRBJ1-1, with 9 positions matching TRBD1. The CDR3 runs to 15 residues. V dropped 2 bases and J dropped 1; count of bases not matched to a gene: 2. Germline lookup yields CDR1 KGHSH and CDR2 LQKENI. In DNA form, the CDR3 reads TGTGCCAGCTCACCAGGGACAGGGTCGAACACTGAAGCTTTCTTT. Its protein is CASSPGTGSNTEAFF. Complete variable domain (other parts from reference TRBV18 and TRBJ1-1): NAGVMQNPRHLVRRRGQEARLRCSPMKGHSHVYWYRQLPEEGLKFMVYLQKENIIDESGMPKERFSAEFPKEGPSILRIQQVVRGDSAAYFCASSPGTGSNTEAFFGQGTRLTVV.

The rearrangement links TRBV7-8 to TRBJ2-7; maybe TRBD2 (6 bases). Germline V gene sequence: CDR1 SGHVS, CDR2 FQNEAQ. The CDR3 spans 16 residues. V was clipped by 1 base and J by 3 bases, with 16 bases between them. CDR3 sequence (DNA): TGTGCCAGCAGCTTAGATCATAGCGGTGGGAGCTACGAGCAGTACTTC. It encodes CASSLDHSGGSYEQYF.

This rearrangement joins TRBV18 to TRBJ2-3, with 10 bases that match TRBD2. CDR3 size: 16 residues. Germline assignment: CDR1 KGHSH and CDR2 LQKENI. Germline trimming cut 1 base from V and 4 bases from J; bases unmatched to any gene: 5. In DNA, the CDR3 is TGTGCCAGCTCACCACTGTCTAGCGGGAGCCCAGATACGCAGTATTTT. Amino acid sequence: CASSPLSSGSPDTQYF.

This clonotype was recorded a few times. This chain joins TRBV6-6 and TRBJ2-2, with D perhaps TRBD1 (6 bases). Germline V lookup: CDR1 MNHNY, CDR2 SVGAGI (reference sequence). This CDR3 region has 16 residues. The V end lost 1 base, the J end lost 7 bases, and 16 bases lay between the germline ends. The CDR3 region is CASSYLSQGHFGELFF. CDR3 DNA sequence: TGTGCCAGCAGTTACTTATCACAGGGACACTTCGGGGAGCTGTTTTTT.

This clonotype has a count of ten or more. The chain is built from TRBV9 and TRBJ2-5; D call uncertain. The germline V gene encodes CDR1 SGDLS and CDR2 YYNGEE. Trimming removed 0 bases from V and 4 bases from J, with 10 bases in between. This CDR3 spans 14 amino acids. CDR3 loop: CASSVGPPLETQYF. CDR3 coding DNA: TGTGCCAGCAGCGTAGGCCCCCCCTTAGAGACCCAGTACTTC. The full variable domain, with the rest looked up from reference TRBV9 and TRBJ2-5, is DSGVTQTPKHLITATGQRVTLRCSPRSGDLSVYWYQQSLDQGLQFLIQYYNGEERAKGNILERFSAQQFPDLHSELNLSSLELGDSALYFCASSVGPPLETQYFGPGTRLLVL.

DNA of the CDR3: TGTGCCAGCAGTTTAGTCGCCAGGGGGGAGCTGTTTTTT. Protein product: CASSLVARGELFF. The chain couples TRBV12-3 or TRBV12-4 to TRBJ2-2; D is ambiguous. V lost 1 base to trimming and J lost 8 bases, with 8 bases between them. The CDR3 sequence is 13 residues long.

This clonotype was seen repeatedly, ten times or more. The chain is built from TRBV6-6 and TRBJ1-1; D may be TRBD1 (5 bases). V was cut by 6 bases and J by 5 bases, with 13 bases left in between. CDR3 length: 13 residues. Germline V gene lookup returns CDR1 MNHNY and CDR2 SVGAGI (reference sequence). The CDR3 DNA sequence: TGTGCCAGCAGCGCCCAGGGATGGACTGAAGCTTTCTTT. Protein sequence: CASSAQGWTEAFF.

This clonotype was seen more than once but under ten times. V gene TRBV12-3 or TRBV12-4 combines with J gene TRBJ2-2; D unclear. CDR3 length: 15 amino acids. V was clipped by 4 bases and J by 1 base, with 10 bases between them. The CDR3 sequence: CASSSRLWNTGELFF. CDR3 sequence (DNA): TGTGCCAGCAGTTCGAGGCTATGGAACACCGGGGAGCTGTTTTTT.

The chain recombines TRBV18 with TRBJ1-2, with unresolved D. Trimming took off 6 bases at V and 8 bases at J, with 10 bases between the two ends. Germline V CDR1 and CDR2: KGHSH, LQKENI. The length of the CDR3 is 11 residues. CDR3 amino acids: CASSLKEGYTF. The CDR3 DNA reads TGTGCCAGCTCCCTCAAAGAAGGCTACACCTTC.

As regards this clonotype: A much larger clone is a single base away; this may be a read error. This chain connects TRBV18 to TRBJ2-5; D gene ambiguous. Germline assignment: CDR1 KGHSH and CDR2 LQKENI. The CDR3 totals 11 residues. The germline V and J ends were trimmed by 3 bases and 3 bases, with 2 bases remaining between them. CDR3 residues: CASSPKETQYF. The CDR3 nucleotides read TGTGCCAGCTCACCGAAAGAGACCCAGTACTTC.

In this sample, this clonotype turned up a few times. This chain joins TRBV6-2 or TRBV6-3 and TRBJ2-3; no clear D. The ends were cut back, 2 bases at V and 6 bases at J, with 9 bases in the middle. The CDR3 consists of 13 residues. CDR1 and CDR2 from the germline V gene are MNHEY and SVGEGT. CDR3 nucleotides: TGTGCCAGCAGTTACGGCGCGCGCGATACGCAGTATTTT. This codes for CASSYGARDTQYF.

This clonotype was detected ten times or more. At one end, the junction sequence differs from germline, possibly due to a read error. This CDR3 reads CVSNRQGRTYNEQFF. CDR3 in DNA: TGTGTCAGCAACAGACAGGGCAGAACCTACAATGAGCAGTTCTTC. The chain recombines TRBV6-5 with TRBJ2-1; 7 bases map to TRBD1. Germline loops: CDR1 MNHEY, CDR2 SVGAGI. The CDR3 runs to 15 residues.

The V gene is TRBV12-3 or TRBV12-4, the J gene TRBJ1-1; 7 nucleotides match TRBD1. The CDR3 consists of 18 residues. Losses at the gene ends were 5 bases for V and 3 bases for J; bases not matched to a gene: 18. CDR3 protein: CASSSSSDRVGAYTEAFF. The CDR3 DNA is TGTGCCAGCAGTAGCTCCTCCGACAGGGTGGGGGCCTACACTGAAGCTTTCTTT.

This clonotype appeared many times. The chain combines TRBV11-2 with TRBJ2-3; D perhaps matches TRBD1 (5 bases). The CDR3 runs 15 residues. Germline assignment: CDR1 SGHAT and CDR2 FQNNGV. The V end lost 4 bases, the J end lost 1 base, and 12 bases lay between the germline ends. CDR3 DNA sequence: TGTGCCAGCAGCTCATTCGGACACGGCACAGATACGCAGTATTTT. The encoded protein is CASSSFGHGTDTQYF.

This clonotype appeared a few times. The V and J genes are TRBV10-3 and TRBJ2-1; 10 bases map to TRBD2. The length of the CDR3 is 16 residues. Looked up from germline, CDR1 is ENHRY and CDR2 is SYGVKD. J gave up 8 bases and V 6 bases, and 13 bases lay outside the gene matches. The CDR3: CAIRPHASGRIYEQFF. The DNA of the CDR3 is TGTGCCATCAGGCCCCACGCTAGCGGGAGAATCTATGAGCAGTTCTTC.

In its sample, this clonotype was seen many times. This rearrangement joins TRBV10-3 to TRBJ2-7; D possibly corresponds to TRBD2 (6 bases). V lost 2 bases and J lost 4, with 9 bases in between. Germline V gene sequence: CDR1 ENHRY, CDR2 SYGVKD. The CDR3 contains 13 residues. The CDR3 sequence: CAISEGDWYEQYF. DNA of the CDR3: TGTGCCATCAGTGAGGGGGACTGGTACGAGCAGTACTTC.

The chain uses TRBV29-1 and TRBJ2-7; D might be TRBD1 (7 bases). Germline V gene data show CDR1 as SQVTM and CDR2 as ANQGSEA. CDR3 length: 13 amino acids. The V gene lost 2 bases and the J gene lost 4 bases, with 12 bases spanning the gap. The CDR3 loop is CSVEKQGRYEQYF. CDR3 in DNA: TGCAGCGTTGAAAAACAGGGGAGGTACGAGCAGTACTTC.

CDR3 DNA: TGCGCCAGCAGGACGGGACAGGGGTTCACAGATACGCAGTATTTT. Translated: CASRTGQGFTDTQYF. The rearrangement joins TRBV5-1 to TRBJ2-3, with TRBD1 identical over 10 bases. Looked up from germline, CDR1 is SGHRS and CDR2 is YFSETQ. V lost 5 bases and J lost 2; bases outside the gene matches: 5. The CDR3 sequence is 15 residues long.

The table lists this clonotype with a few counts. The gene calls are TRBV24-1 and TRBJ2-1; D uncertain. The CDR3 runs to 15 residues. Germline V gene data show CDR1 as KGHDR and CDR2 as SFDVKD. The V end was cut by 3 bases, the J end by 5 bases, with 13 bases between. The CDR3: CATSDVGSSHNEQFF. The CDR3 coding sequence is TGTGCCACCAGTGATGTAGGGTCGTCACACAATGAGCAGTTCTTC.

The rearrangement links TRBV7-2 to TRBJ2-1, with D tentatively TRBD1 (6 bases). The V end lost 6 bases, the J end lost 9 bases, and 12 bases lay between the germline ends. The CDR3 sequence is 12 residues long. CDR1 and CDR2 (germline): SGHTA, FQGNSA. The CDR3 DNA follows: TGTGCCAGCAGTTACAGGGTTAGTGAGCAGTTCTTC. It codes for CASSYRVSEQFF.

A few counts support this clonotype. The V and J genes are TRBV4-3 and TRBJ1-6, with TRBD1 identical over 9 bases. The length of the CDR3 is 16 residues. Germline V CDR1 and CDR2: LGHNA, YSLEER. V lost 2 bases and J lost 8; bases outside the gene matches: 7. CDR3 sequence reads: CASSQQQGARDSPLHF. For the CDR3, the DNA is TGCGCCAGCAGCCAACAACAGGGGGCGCGGGATTCACCCCTCCACTTT.

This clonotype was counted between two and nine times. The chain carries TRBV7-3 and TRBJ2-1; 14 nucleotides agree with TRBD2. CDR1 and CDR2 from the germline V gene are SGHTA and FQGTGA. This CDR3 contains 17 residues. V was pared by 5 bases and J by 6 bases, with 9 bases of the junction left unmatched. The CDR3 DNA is TGTGCCAGCAGCCATAACTCTGGACTAGCGGGAGGCAATGAGCAGTTCTTC. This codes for CASSHNSGLAGGNEQFF.

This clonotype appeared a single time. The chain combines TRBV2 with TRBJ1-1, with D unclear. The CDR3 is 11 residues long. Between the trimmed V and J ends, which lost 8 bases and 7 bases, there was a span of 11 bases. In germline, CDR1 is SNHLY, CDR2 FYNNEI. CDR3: CASSDRYEAFF. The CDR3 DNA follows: TGTGCCAGCTCTGACCGGTATGAAGCTTTCTTT.

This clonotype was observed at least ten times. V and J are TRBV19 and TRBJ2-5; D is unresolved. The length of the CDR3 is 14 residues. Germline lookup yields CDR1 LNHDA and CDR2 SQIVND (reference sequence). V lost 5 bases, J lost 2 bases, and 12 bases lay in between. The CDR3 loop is CASSPNRAQETQYF. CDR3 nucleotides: TGTGCCAGTAGTCCCAATAGGGCACAAGAGACCCAGTACTTC.